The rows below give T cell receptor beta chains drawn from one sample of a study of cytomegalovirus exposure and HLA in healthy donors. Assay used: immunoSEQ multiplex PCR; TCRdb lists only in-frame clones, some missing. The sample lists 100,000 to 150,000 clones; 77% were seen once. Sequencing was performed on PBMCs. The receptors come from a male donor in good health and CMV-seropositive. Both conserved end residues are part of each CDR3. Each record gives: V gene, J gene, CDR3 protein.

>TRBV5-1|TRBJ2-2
CASSLVPGAGTGELFF
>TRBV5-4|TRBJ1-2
CASSIDRGTYGYTF
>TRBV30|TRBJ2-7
CAWSGGTWDEQYF
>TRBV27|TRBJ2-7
CASSVYVRDTSLYEQYF
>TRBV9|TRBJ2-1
CASSVAGETYNEQFF
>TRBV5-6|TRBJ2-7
CASSLQGRYEQYF
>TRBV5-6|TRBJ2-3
CASSQGFLQYF
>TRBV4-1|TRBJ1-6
CASSQDRVYNSPLHF
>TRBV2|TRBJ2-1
CASSESGVHEQFF
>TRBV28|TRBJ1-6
CASSWDRVSPLHF
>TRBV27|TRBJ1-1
CASRFVPGNTEAFF
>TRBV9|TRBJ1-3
CASSVGQAAGNTIYF
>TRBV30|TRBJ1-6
CAWRDSYNSPLHF
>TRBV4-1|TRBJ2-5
CASSRVGDYQETQYF
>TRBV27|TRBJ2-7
CASSWAGQGAYEQYF
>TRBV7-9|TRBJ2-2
CASSQSGGSTGELFF
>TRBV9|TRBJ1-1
CASSVEGQPRGAFF
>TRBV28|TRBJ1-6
CASSQTWGLSPLHF
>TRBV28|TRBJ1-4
CASSGTVPRNEKLFF
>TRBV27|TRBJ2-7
CASSLRGQGTSEQYF
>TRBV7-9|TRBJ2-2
CSSSSHSGGELFF
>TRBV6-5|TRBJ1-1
CASSVGGQGKTEAFF
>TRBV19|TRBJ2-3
CASSDDRALGADTQYF
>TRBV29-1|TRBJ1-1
CSVEDLGDRGLGTEAFF
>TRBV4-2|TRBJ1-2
CASSQAGEGGNRRF
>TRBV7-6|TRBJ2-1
CATAGVSYNEQFF
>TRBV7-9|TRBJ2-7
CSSSRDRYEQYF
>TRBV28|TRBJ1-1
CASSVQIRGMNTEAFF
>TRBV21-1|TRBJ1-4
CASSLPRVQEKLFF
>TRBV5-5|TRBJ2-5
CASSFREGGAGYQETQYF
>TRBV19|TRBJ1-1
CASSIAGPEPSEAFF
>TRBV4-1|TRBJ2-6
CASSPVPTGANVLTF
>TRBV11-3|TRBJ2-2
CASSQRVGTGELFF
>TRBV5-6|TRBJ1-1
CASSLIEAANTEAFF
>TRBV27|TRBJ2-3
CASSLEGSLTQYF
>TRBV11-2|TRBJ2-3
CASSLGRGRGASTDTQYF
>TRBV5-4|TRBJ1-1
CASSYSRNTEAFF
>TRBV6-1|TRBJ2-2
CASSGGETGELFF
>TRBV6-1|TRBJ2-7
CASSALAGGLSYEQYF
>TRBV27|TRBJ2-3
CASSPRGQATPSKADTQYF
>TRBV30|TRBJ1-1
CAWSRQVAATEAFF
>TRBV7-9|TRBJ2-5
CSSSLAASVETQYF
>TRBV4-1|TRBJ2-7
CASSQTGNSDEQYF
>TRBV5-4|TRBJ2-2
CASSNEIGTGELFF
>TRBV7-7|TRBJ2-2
CASSNQGAGELFF
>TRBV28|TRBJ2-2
CASSPSRGSGRITGELFF
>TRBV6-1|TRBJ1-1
CASSEPQGAHNTEAFF
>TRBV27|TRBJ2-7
CASSWTGSNEQYF
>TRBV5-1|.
CASSFSYEQYF
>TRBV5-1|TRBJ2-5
CASSALPPEETQYF
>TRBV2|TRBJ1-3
CASSRGVGNTIYF
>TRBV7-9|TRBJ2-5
CASSLQEGLKTQYF